The 20 T cell receptor beta chains below all came from one sample that was sequenced in a study of cytotoxic CD8 clonotypes in ibrutinib-treated CLL. Repertoires were generated with immunoSEQ multiplex PCR, while TCRdb's copy carries only in-frame clones and drops some. This table has 76,000 or so clones, less than 85% appearing once. The sequencing used PBMCs, collected after 24 months of ibrutinib treatment. The receptors here all came from a human donor with chronic lymphocytic leukemia.

This rearrangement joins TRBV7-9 to TRBJ2-7; the match to TRBD1 covers 9 bases. The CDR3 contains 16 residues. The V gene's germline CDR1 is SEHNR and CDR2 FQNEAQ (reference sequence). V shed 2 bases and J 3 bases; nucleotides not matched to a gene: 8. The CDR3 loop reads CASSLTLRQGGYEQYF. For the CDR3, the DNA is TGTGCCAGCAGCTTAACCCTAAGACAGGGGGGCTACGAGCAGTACTTC.

The chain carries TRBV5-1 and TRBJ1-3, with 7 bases identical to TRBD1. Germline CDR1 is SGHRS and CDR2 is YFSETQ. This CDR3 has 17 residues. V gave up 0 bases and J gave up 5 bases; unmatched junction bases: 11. The DNA of the CDR3 is TGCGCCAGCAGCTTGGAAGGGGGCTGGGGGCAGAGAAACACCATATATTTT. It encodes CASSLEGGWGQRNTIYF.

The chain has TRBV7-2 and TRBJ2-3; weak D call: TRBD1 (5 bases). Germline loops: CDR1 SGHTA, CDR2 FQGNSA. V lost 0 bases and J lost 4, with 11 bases in between. The CDR3 loop spans 15 amino acids. CDR3: CASSLAGREADTQYF. In DNA form, the CDR3 reads TGTGCCAGCAGCTTAGCGGGCAGGGAAGCAGATACGCAGTATTTT.

This chain links TRBV14 with TRBJ2-5, with TRBD2 as a possible D gene (6 bases). CDR1 is SGHDN, CDR2 FVKESK, per germline. There are 15 residues in the CDR3. Trimming pared 4 bases from V and 1 base from J, leaving 13 bases between. The CDR3 DNA reads TGTGCCAGCAGCCGGACGGGGGAGGTCCAAGAGACCCAGTACTTC. Translated, it gives CASSRTGEVQETQYF.

This chain connects TRBV19 to TRBJ1-1; D unclear. Germline lookup yields CDR1 LNHDA and CDR2 SQIVND (reference sequence). The CDR3 length is 16 residues. V gave up 3 bases and J gave up 2 bases, with 16 bases separating them. The CDR3 sequence: CASSIFCKPLNTEAFF. The DNA for the CDR3 is TGTGCCAGTAGTATTTTCTGTAAGCCCTTAAACACTGAAGCTTTCTTT.

This clone was counted only a few times. J is TRBJ2-1 and V is TRBV5-5; 12 bases fit TRBD2. The CDR3 runs to 15 residues. Trimming took 4 bases from V and 13 from J; bases not matched to a gene: 12. CDR1 is SGHKS, CDR2 YYEKEE, per germline (reference sequence). CDR3 sequence reads: CASSPRTSGELNQFF. In DNA form, the CDR3 reads TGTGCCAGCAGCCCGAGGACTAGCGGGGAGCTGAATCAGTTCTTC. Drawing the rest from reference TRBV5-5 and TRBJ2-1, the complete variable domain is DAGVTQSPTHLIKTRGQQVTLRCSPISGHKSVSWYQQVLGQGPQFIFQYYEKEERGRGNFPDRFSARQFPNYSSELNVNALLLGDSALYLCASSPRTSGELNQFFGPGTRLTVL.

The chain carries TRBV19 and TRBJ1-2; perhaps TRBD1 as D (5 bases). Germline CDR1 is LNHDA and CDR2 is SQIVND (reference sequence). Trimming cost V 3 bases and J 7 bases, with 24 bases left between them. This CDR3 contains 17 residues. CDR3 in amino acids: CASSIPPTAALLPGYTF. CDR3 sequence (DNA): TGTGCCAGTAGTATTCCCCCGACAGCGGCACTACTTCCTGGCTACACCTTC. Full variable domain (rest looked up from reference TRBV19 and TRBJ1-2): DGGITQSPKYLFRKEGQNVTLSCEQNLNHDAMYWYRQDPGQGLRLIYYSQIVNDFQKGDIAEGYSVSREKKESFPLTVTSAQKNPTAFYLCASSIPPTAALLPGYTFGSGTRLTVV.

The CDR3 sequence: CASKPGLAGGRTGELFF. The CDR3 DNA reads as TGTGCCAGCAAGCCCGGACTAGCGGGAGGTCGGACCGGGGAGCTGTTTTTT. The rearrangement links TRBV2 to TRBJ2-2; 14 bases fit TRBD2. Germline lookup yields CDR1 SNHLY and CDR2 FYNNEI. The CDR3 spans 17 residues. V lost 7 bases to trimming and J lost 5 bases; unmatched junction nucleotides: 9.

This clone turned up a few times. The chain uses TRBV5-1 and TRBJ2-7; the D is unclear. Trimming pared 0 bases from V and 7 bases from J, leaving 14 bases between. CDR1 and CDR2 (germline): SGHRS, YFSETQ. The CDR3 has 14 residues. The CDR3 DNA follows: TGCGCCAGCAGCTTGGAGGGCCGAACCAGGGAGCAGTACTTC. This encodes CASSLEGRTREQYF.

The chain employs TRBV18 and TRBJ2-3; D remains ambiguous. Looked up from germline, CDR1 is KGHSH and CDR2 is LQKENI. V was cut by 8 bases and J by 1 base, with 13 bases left in between. There are 14 residues in the CDR3. CDR3 sequence reads: CASARIEGTDTQYF. CDR3 DNA: TGTGCCAGCGCGCGAATAGAGGGCACAGATACGCAGTATTTT.

The chain combines TRBV10-2 with TRBJ2-1; tentative D call: TRBD1 (6 bases). With 4 bases removed from V and 12 bases from J, the gap between germline ends came to 13 bases. The CDR3 length is 12 residues. Per the germline V gene, CDR1 is WSHSY and CDR2 is SAAADI. CDR3 nucleotides: TGCGCCAGCAGTGGGACCGGGACATCGCAGTTCTTC. It is translated as CASSGTGTSQFF.

The chain recombines TRBV11-2 with TRBJ2-5, with 13 bases lining up with TRBD2. Germline loops: CDR1 SGHAT, CDR2 FQNNGV. The CDR3 is 15 residues long. The junction had 0 bases not matched to a gene; V was cut back by 1 base and J by 4 bases. CDR3 region: CASSLGTSGRETQYF. The CDR3 bases are TGTGCCAGCAGCTTAGGGACTAGCGGGAGAGAGACCCAGTACTTC.

The genes are TRBV6-6 and TRBJ2-1; 13 bases are shared with TRBD2. The CDR3 length is 16 residues. Looked up from germline, CDR1 is MNHNY and CDR2 is SVGAGI (reference sequence). Trimming cost V 0 bases and J 6 bases; bases outside gene matches: 2. This chain's CDR3 is CASSYSRTSGSNEQFF. The CDR3 bases are TGTGCCAGCAGTTACTCGCGGACTAGCGGGAGCAATGAGCAGTTCTTC.

CDR3 bases: TGTGCCAGCAGTTTGAAAGGGATTGGCTACACCTTC. Its translation is CASSLKGIGYTF. V and J are TRBV27 and TRBJ1-2, with D hard to call. The V end lost 3 bases, the J end lost 7 bases, and 9 bases lay between the germline ends. Germline loops: CDR1 MNHEY, CDR2 SMNVEV (reference sequence). The CDR3 length is 12 residues.

The rearrangement links TRBV7-3 to TRBJ2-1, with 12 bases aligning to TRBD2. V was clipped by 5 bases and J by 0 bases; unmatched bases: 8. The germline gives CDR1 SGHTA, CDR2 FQGTGA. The CDR3 is 18 amino acids. For the CDR3, the DNA is TGTGCCAGCAGCCCCGGACTAGCGGGACCCAGCTCCTACAATGAGCAGTTCTTC. Encoded protein: CASSPGLAGPSSYNEQFF.

The gene calls are TRBV10-1 and TRBJ2-2; no clear D. V was clipped by 3 bases and J by 4 bases, with 12 bases between them. Germline CDR1 is WNHNN and CDR2 is SYGVQD (reference sequence). This CDR3 has 15 amino acids. CDR3 residues: CASSDMGRGTGELFF. The CDR3 region has the DNA TGCGCCAGCAGTGATATGGGTCGCGGCACCGGGGAGCTGTTTTTT.

The chain is built from TRBV4-1 and TRBJ2-2; the D is unclear. CDR1 is MGHRA, CDR2 YSYEKL, per germline. V lost 0 bases and J lost 4, with 9 bases in between. This CDR3 is built from 15 residues. The CDR3 DNA is TGCGCCAGCAGCCAAGATATACGAGGCACCGGGGAGCTGTTTTTT. It is translated as CASSQDIRGTGELFF.

This chain uses TRBV7-8 with TRBJ1-1; D unclear. Germline V lookup: CDR1 SGHVS, CDR2 FQNEAQ. Trimming removed 5 bases at V and 3 bases at J, with 16 bases between. This CDR3 region has 15 residues. The CDR3 reads CASSRRSRGDTEAFF. CDR3 bases: TGTGCCAGCAGCCGCCGGTCTCGCGGGGACACTGAAGCTTTCTTT.

The V and J genes are TRBV5-1 and TRBJ2-7; TRBD1 agrees at 9 bases. CDR3 size: 14 residues. Germline-derived CDR1 and CDR2 are SGHRS and YFSETQ. J lost 6 bases, V lost 4 bases, and 8 bases had no gene match. The CDR3 DNA sequence: TGCGCCAGCAGCATCGGACAGGGGTCGGGCGAGCAGTACTTC. Its protein is CASSIGQGSGEQYF.

The V and J genes are TRBV6-1 and TRBJ2-7, with a possible D match to TRBD1 (5 bases). Looked up from germline, CDR1 is MNHNS and CDR2 is SASEGT. The V end was cut by 5 bases, the J end by 5 bases, with 13 bases between. This CDR3 has 13 residues. DNA for the CDR3: TGTGCCAGCAGTTATTTTGGGGCGCACGAGCAGTACTTC. Encoded protein: CASSYFGAHEQYF.